The present T cell receptor (beta chain) was sequenced within a study of blood T cell repertoires in COVID-19. On the study more broadly: Sites across the United States, Italy and Spain contributed samples from acute and convalescent COVID-19.

V dropped 6 bases and J dropped 4; count of bases not matched to a gene: 9. Per the germline V gene, CDR1 is MDHEN and CDR2 is SYDVKM. There are 15 residues in the CDR3. In the original workflow: The authors estimated nucleated cell counts from reference gene primer amplification. Clones were sequenced by immunoSEQ multiplex PCR, and TCRdb holds only the in-frame ones, with some missing. That table furnishes V, J and clone size, whereas the DNA furnished D and trimming. Of 370,000 or so clones detected, 81% appear once; the ten largest clones hold more than 0.95%. A single count supports this clone. This sequence joins TRBV28 and TRBJ1-1; 9 positions agree with TRBD1. The sample was peripheral blood. The TCR originated in a human donor with acute or convalescent COVID-19. The donor label of this sample is uncertain. In DNA form, the CDR3 reads TGTGCCAGCAGGGGCCATTCGACAGGGGGCACTGAAGCTTTCTTT. Encoded protein: CASRGHSTGGTEAFF.